The 7 T cell receptor beta chains reported below all come from one sample, sequenced in a study of blood T cell repertoires in COVID-19. Profiling relied on immunoSEQ multiplex PCR, and the TCRdb table lists in-frame clones only, not all of them. The data hold 80,000 or so clones, with 65% to 85% observed a single time. The sample consisted of peripheral blood. The receptors shown here come from an elderly woman with acute or convalescent COVID-19.

This chain uses TRBV6-5 with TRBJ1-1; D is perhaps TRBD1 (5 bases). The germline V and J ends were trimmed by 4 bases and 4 bases, with 16 bases remaining between them. Germline V gene lookup returns CDR1 MNHEY and CDR2 SVGAGI. The CDR3 totals 15 residues. For the CDR3, the DNA is TGTGCCAGCAGTTTACCTGTAGGGGATGGCACTGAAGCTTTCTTT. Its translation: CASSLPVGDGTEAFF.

The chain is built from TRBV18 and TRBJ1-1, with TRBD1 matching 7 bases. Germline CDR1 is KGHSH and CDR2 is LQKENI. This CDR3 spans 15 amino acids. V was pared by 2 bases and J by 2 bases, with 5 bases of the junction left unmatched. The CDR3 DNA sequence: TGTGCCAGCTCACCAACGACAGGGCCCAACACTGAAGCTTTCTTT. The encoded protein is CASSPTTGPNTEAFF.

The gene calls are TRBV18 and TRBJ1-2; D uncertain. Germline-derived CDR1 and CDR2 are KGHSH and LQKENI. The germline V and J ends were trimmed by 3 bases and 8 bases, with 10 bases remaining between them. This CDR3 has 12 residues. The chain's CDR3 is CASSPRERGYTF. CDR3 bases: TGTGCCAGCTCACCGAGGGAGCGGGGCTACACCTTC.

This clone was recorded a few times. The CDR3 spells CASSLGQGANGYTQYF. The CDR3 DNA follows: TGTGCCAGCAGCTTGGGTCAGGGGGCCAACGGATATACGCAGTATTTT. V and J are TRBV5-4 and TRBJ2-3; 8 bases align to TRBD1. CDR3 length equals 16 residues. In germline, CDR1 is SGHNT, CDR2 YYREEE (reference sequence). V shed 0 bases and J 7 bases; nucleotides not matched to a gene: 10.

The chain carries TRBV7-2 and TRBJ1-2; D gene ambiguous. The CDR3 covers 13 residues. From germline, CDR1 is SGHTA and CDR2 FQGNSA. Trimming took 1 base from V and 8 from J, leaving 11 bases between them. The CDR3 region is CASSLGRPKGYTF. The CDR3 DNA follows: TGTGCCAGCAGCTTAGGGAGGCCGAAGGGCTACACCTTC.

The chain employs TRBV2 and TRBJ1-1; 9 nucleotides match TRBD1. CDR1 and CDR2 from the germline V gene are SNHLY and FYNNEI. CDR3 length equals 15 residues. V lost 4 bases, J lost 7 bases, and 10 bases stayed unmatched. The CDR3 region is CASSGQTGGWGEAFF. CDR3 DNA: TGTGCCAGCAGTGGACAAACAGGGGGCTGGGGTGAAGCTTTCTTT.

This clone was picked up a small number of times. The J gene is TRBJ2-1, the V gene TRBV6-6; 9 bases are a match to TRBD2. The CDR3 contains 15 residues. Unmatched junction bases numbered 9, after V lost 6 bases and J lost 6 bases. The V gene's germline CDR1 is MNHNY and CDR2 SVGAGI (reference sequence). The CDR3 bases are TGTGCCAGCAGCCCCTCTGGCGGGGGGGGCAATGAGCAGTTCTTC. Protein sequence: CASSPSGGGGNEQFF.